What follows describes a single T cell receptor beta chain. As yet, its antigen is unknown. The data originate from a study of post-analysis software for immune sequencing data. General study results and limits: In patients, TRBV5-6, TRBV5-1 and TRBV20-1 belonged to 4 or 5 TRBV segments found more frequently than in controls.

TCR beta cDNA libraries had unique molecular identifiers. TCRdb reanalysed the PCR reads using MiXCR and keeps one entry per CDR3 protein. The table lists hundreds of thousands of distinct CDR3 sequences, roughly 47% of them singletons. V trimming: 8 bases; J trimming: 1 base; junction bases outside the gene matches: 9. From germline, CDR1 is DFQATT and CDR2 SNEGSKA (reference sequence). The CDR3 is made up of 14 amino acids. Sequencing used blood. This chain uses TRBV20-1 with TRBJ2-3; 7 bases map to TRBD2. The receptor comes from a girl between 10 and 17 years old with multiple sclerosis. CDR3: CSRDREEGTDTQYF. The DNA of the CDR3 is TGCAGTCGAGACCGGGAGGAAGGCACAGATACGCAGTATTTT.